These 26 T cell receptor beta chains came from one sample sequenced in a study of blood T cell repertoires in COVID-19. The protocol was immunoSEQ multiplex PCR, while the TCRdb copy is restricted to in-frame clones and leaves out a portion. The sample consists of under 55,000 clones, 80% to 90% of them appearing once. Input material: peripheral blood. These receptors came from a woman of 80 years or more with COVID-19, enrolled during active disease.

The V gene is TRBV19, the J gene TRBJ1-1; D is possibly TRBD1 (6 bases). This CDR3 has 15 residues. Germline V gene data show CDR1 as LNHDA and CDR2 as SQIVND (reference sequence). The V gene lost 1 base and the J gene lost 0 bases, with 9 bases spanning the gap. The CDR3 sequence is CASSIGGTMNTEAFF. As DNA, the CDR3 is TGTGCCAGTAGTATAGGGGGGACAATGAACACTGAAGCTTTCTTT.

The chain recombines TRBV5-1 with TRBJ1-1, with D perhaps TRBD1 (5 bases). The CDR3 covers 15 residues. Germline assignment: CDR1 SGHRS and CDR2 YFSETQ. V dropped 5 bases and J dropped 0 bases, with 14 bases sitting between them. CDR3 sequence: CASRKGHMLNTEAFF. As DNA, the CDR3 is TGCGCCAGCAGAAAGGGGCATATGCTGAACACTGAAGCTTTCTTT.

In regard to this clone: Within the sample, other DNA sequences also encode this same CDR3. The V gene is TRBV7-8, the J gene TRBJ2-7, with a possible D match to TRBD2 (6 bases). The CDR3 is 15 amino acids. The germline V and J ends were trimmed by 1 base and 2 bases, with 12 bases remaining between them. Germline V CDR1 and CDR2: SGHVS, FQNEAQ. The CDR3 DNA reads TGTGCCAGCAGCTTAGTCGCCGGGAGTCCCTACGAGCAGTACTTC. It codes for CASSLVAGSPYEQYF.

This clone was detected only once. The genes are TRBV6-1 and TRBJ1-2, with unresolved D. Trimming stripped 2 bases from V and 13 bases from J, with 17 bases between. CDR3 length equals 13 residues. Germline V gene lookup returns CDR1 MNHNS and CDR2 SASEGT. The CDR3 coding sequence is TGTGCCAGCAGTGAAAATGGGCACAGCCTGTTCACCTTC. The encoded protein is CASSENGHSLFTF.

The rearrangement uses TRBV18 and TRBJ2-7; D gene uncertain. The CDR3 extends over 14 amino acids. The V gene's germline CDR1 is KGHSH and CDR2 LQKENI. V lost 1 base, J lost 0 bases, and 7 bases lay in between. In DNA form, the CDR3 reads TGTGCCAGCTCACCACTCGGCGGCTCCTACGAGCAGTACTTC. This translates into CASSPLGGSYEQYF.

V usage is TRBV7-2 and J usage is TRBJ2-5; TRBD2 aligns across 15 bases. Germline CDR1 reads SGHTA; CDR2 reads FQGNSA. V shed 2 bases and J 1 base; nucleotides not matched to a gene: 8. The length of the CDR3 is 19 residues. Written as DNA, the CDR3 is TGTGCCAGCAGCTTAAGGACTAGCGGGAGGGCCTCCCTCCAAGAGACCCAGTACTTC. As protein: CASSLRTSGRASLQETQYF.

This chain links TRBV7-3 with TRBJ1-2, with D tentatively TRBD1 (5 bases). The V end lost 1 base, the J end lost 4 bases, and 13 bases lay between the germline ends. Germline V gene data show CDR1 as SGHTA and CDR2 as FQGTGA. The CDR3 is 15 residues long. CDR3 in amino acids: CASSLNGGASYGYTF. The CDR3 DNA reads TGTGCCAGCAGCTTAAACGGTGGGGCCTCCTATGGCTACACCTTC.

The chain combines TRBV7-8 with TRBJ1-5; D is undetermined. V lost 5 bases to trimming and J lost 0 bases, with 11 bases between them. The CDR3 has 15 amino acids. In germline, CDR1 is SGHVS, CDR2 FQNEAQ. The CDR3 nucleotides read TGTGCCAGCAGCACGAGACACCATAGCAATCAGCCCCAGCATTTT. Translating gives CASSTRHHSNQPQHF. The full variable domain, rest sourced from reference TRBV7-8 and TRBJ1-5, is GAGVSQSPRYKVAKRGQDVALRCDPISGHVSLFWYQQALGQGPEFLTYFQNEAQLDKSGLPSDRFFAERPEGSVSTLKIQRTQQEDSAVYLCASSTRHHSNQPQHFGDGTRLSIL.

This clone was detected only once. The genes are TRBV28 and TRBJ2-3; D remains ambiguous. Deletions cut 5 bases from V and 3 bases from J, with 3 bases between. The CDR3 contains 11 residues. Germline loops: CDR1 MDHEN, CDR2 SYDVKM. The CDR3 region is CASSLTDTQYF. CDR3 coding DNA: TGTGCCAGCAGTCTTACAGATACGCAGTATTTT. The full variable domain, with the rest looked up from reference TRBV28 and TRBJ2-3, is DVKVTQSSRYLVKRTGEKVFLECVQDMDHENMFWYRQDPGLGLRLIYFSYDVKMKEKGDIPEGYSVSREKKERFSLILESASTNQTSMYLCASSLTDTQYFGPGTRLTVL.

The chain employs TRBV7-9 and TRBJ1-1, with no clear D. Germline loops: CDR1 SEHNR, CDR2 FQNEAQ (reference sequence). The CDR3 has 15 residues. Trimming removed 0 bases at V and 0 bases at J, with 8 bases between. CDR3 DNA sequence: TGTGCCAGCAGCTTAGCGCGGGAGATGAACACTGAAGCTTTCTTT. Encoded protein: CASSLAREMNTEAFF.

This clone has a single count. V gene TRBV11-1 combines with J gene TRBJ2-3; 11 bases match TRBD2. The germline CDR1 and CDR2 sequences are SGHAT and FQDESV (reference sequence). CDR3 length: 16 amino acids. The V and J ends lost 6 bases and 2 bases, in that order; junction bases with no gene match: 7. CDR3 in DNA: TGTGCCAGCAGTTCCCGACTAGCGGGGAACACAGATACGCAGTATTTT. Translating gives CASSSRLAGNTDTQYF.

This chain links TRBV7-9 with TRBJ1-4; 7 bases agree with TRBD1. From germline, CDR1 is SEHNR and CDR2 FQNEAQ (reference sequence). The CDR3 is 14 residues long. J was trimmed by 8 bases and V by 5 bases; bases with no gene match: 8. CDR3 coding DNA: TGTGCCAGCAGCATCTTGACAGGGAACGAAAAACTGTTTTTT. It translates to CASSILTGNEKLFF.

V gene TRBV4-1 combines with J gene TRBJ2-3, with 13 bases matching TRBD2. Germline assignment: CDR1 MGHRA and CDR2 YSYEKL. J gave up 7 bases and V 1 base, and 8 bases lay outside the gene matches. The CDR3 loop spans 17 amino acids. CDR3 loop: CASSQVTLAGGRNTQYF. CDR3 DNA: TGCGCCAGCAGCCAAGTCACACTAGCGGGGGGGAGGAATACGCAGTATTTT.

The chain links TRBV23-1 to TRBJ2-1; possibly TRBD1 for D (5 bases). Being an ORF, TRBV23-1 has a function that is uncertain. The germline V and J ends were trimmed by 4 bases and 4 bases, with 14 bases remaining between them. The CDR3 is 15 residues long. CDR3 sequence (DNA): TGCGCCAGCAGTCTCAGGGTAGGGGATTACAATGAGCAGTTCTTC. Residues: CASSLRVGDYNEQFF.

The chain couples TRBV11-3 to TRBJ2-7; 8 bases align to TRBD1. Trimming removed 2 bases from V and 2 bases from J; junction bases left unmatched: 2. CDR1 is SGHNT, CDR2 YENEEA, per germline. This CDR3 has 14 amino acids. CDR3 sequence: CASSLQQGAYEQYF. DNA of the CDR3: TGTGCCAGCAGCTTACAACAGGGGGCCTACGAGCAGTACTTC.

The V gene is TRBV30, the J gene TRBJ2-1; 8 positions match TRBD2. Germline loops: CDR1 GTSNPN, CDR2 SVGIG (reference sequence). The CDR3 has 14 residues. Trimming took 0 bases from V and 10 from J; bases not matched to a gene: 8. The CDR3 spells CAWSVFRERGEQFF. CDR3 nucleotide sequence: TGTGCCTGGAGTGTATTCAGGGAGCGGGGGGAGCAGTTCTTC.

A single count supports this clone. CDR3 in DNA: TGTGCCAGCAGATTAGGGACTTCTAACTATGGCTACACCTTC. This encodes CASRLGTSNYGYTF. The gene calls are TRBV28 and TRBJ1-2; a possible D gene is TRBD1 (5 bases). The CDR3 covers 14 residues. The ends were cut back, 6 bases at V and 0 bases at J, with 11 bases in the middle. Germline V gene sequence: CDR1 MDHEN, CDR2 SYDVKM.

The gene calls are TRBV4-1 and TRBJ2-3; the match to TRBD2 covers 16 bases. CDR1 and CDR2 from the germline V gene are MGHRA and YSYEKL. Losses at the gene ends were 2 bases for V and 2 bases for J; bases not matched to a gene: 4. CDR3 size: 18 residues. The CDR3 bases are TGCGCCAGCAGCCAAACGGGACTAGCGGGGGGGACCACAGATACGCAGTATTTT. This codes for CASSQTGLAGGTTDTQYF.

This clone was observed a few times. The genes are TRBV21-1 and TRBJ2-3; the D call of TRBD2 is as the table states it, not checked on the DNA. TRBV21-1 is a listed pseudogene. CDR3 length: 19 amino acids. The CDR3 loop is CASSKDESAREGRTDTQYF. CDR3 coding DNA: TGTGCCAGCAGCAAAGATGAGAGTGCGCGGGAGGGCCGAACAGATACGCAGTATTTT.

V gene TRBV5-5 combines with J gene TRBJ2-2; no clear D. This CDR3 spans 13 amino acids. The germline gives CDR1 SGHKS, CDR2 YYEKEE (reference sequence). Between the trimmed V and J ends, which lost 10 bases and 4 bases, there was a span of 14 bases. The CDR3 sequence: CADSPRLTGELFF. The CDR3 nucleotides are TGTGCCGATTCGCCCAGGCTCACCGGGGAGCTGTTTTTT.

The sample holds one count of this clone. J is TRBJ1-1 and V is TRBV18; D call uncertain. This CDR3 contains 13 residues. Trimming left V 4 bases short and J 1 base short, with 7 bases between. Germline lookup yields CDR1 KGHSH and CDR2 LQKENI. As DNA, the CDR3 is TGTGCCAGCTCACTCAACTCGAACACTGAAGCTTTCTTT. It specifies CASSLNSNTEAFF. The variable domain in full, completed from reference TRBV18 and TRBJ1-1, reads NAGVMQNPRHLVRRRGQEARLRCSPMKGHSHVYWYRQLPEEGLKFMVYLQKENIIDESGMPKERFSAEFPKEGPSILRIQQVVRGDSAAYFCASSLNSNTEAFFGQGTRLTVV.

This chain connects TRBV6-6 to TRBJ1-4; tentative D call: TRBD1 (5 bases). The germline V gene encodes CDR1 MNHNY and CDR2 SVGAGI (reference sequence). Trimming removed 5 bases from V and 4 bases from J, with 11 bases in between. The CDR3 is made up of 14 amino acids. The CDR3 DNA reads TGTGCCAGCAGTGCCGGGACTGTTAATGAAAAACTGTTTTTT. Its protein is CASSAGTVNEKLFF.

CDR3: CASSYEGSYTF. In DNA form, the CDR3 reads TGTGCCAGCAGTTACGAGGGTTCCTACACCTTC. The J gene is TRBJ1-2, the V gene TRBV6-5; D not certain. The germline CDR1 and CDR2 sequences are MNHEY and SVGAGI. There are 11 residues in the CDR3. V lost 2 bases and J lost 10, with 8 bases in between.

V usage is TRBV6-5 and J usage is TRBJ2-7, with a weak D call TRBD1 (5 bases). V gave up 6 bases and J gave up 3 bases, with 15 bases separating them. Per the germline V gene, CDR1 is MNHEY and CDR2 is SVGAGI. The CDR3 has 14 residues. CDR3 residues: CASSRALQGYEQYF. CDR3 nucleotide sequence: TGTGCCAGCAGCCGGGCCCTTCAGGGCTACGAGCAGTACTTC.

The gene calls are TRBV28 and TRBJ1-2; 8 nucleotides match TRBD1. The trim removed 8 bases at V and 6 bases at J, leaving 11 bases unmatched. Germline V gene sequence: CDR1 MDHEN, CDR2 SYDVKM. The CDR3 totals 14 residues. The chain's CDR3 is CASLSGGWTDGYTF. In DNA, the CDR3 is TGTGCCAGCCTCTCAGGGGGCTGGACTGATGGCTACACCTTC.

The chain uses TRBV6-5 and TRBJ1-3; D gene ambiguous. Deletions cut 8 bases from V and 2 bases from J, with 7 bases between. Germline loops: CDR1 MNHEY, CDR2 SVGAGI. The CDR3 totals 12 residues. In nucleotides, the CDR3 is TGTGCCAGCGGCACCCCTGGAAACACCATATATTTT. It translates to CASGTPGNTIYF.